Listed below are T cell receptor beta chains from one sample, sequenced in a study of technical replicates of blood from several donors. Sequencing used immunoSEQ multiplex PCR; TCRdb keeps in-frame clones, though not all of them. The table shows approximately 66,000 clones, with approximately 90% occurring only once. Sequencing was done on a sample of PBMCs. The receptors derive from a human donor in good health. Some clones in this sample may be carry-over from other donors' samples. CDR3s include the opening cysteine and the closing phenylalanine or tryptophan. A D gene is named only where the DNA matches it firmly. Some rows mark clone size as missing; the rest say once, few, many or name a class of expanded clone.

j_call	clone_size	d_call	v_call	cdr3_aa	cdr3_nt
TRBJ2-2	NA	TRBD2	TRBV2	CASSSRFLAGGLTGELFF	TGTGCCAGCAGCTCCCGCTTTCTAGCGGGAGGTTTGACCGGGGAGCTGTTTTTT
TRBJ2-7	NA	TRBD2	TRBV27	CASSANHLAVSYEQYF	TGTGCCAGCAGCGCAAACCACCTAGCGGTCTCCTACGAGCAGTACTTC
TRBJ1-4	NA	TRBD1	TRBV9	CASSVGRQGEYSTTNEKLFF	TGTGCCAGCAGCGTAGGGAGACAGGGGGAATATTCTACAACTAATGAAAAACTGTTTTTT
TRBJ1-1	NA	NA	TRBV14	CASSHVNRFEAFF	TGTGCCAGCAGCCACGTGAACAGGTTTGAAGCTTTCTTT
TRBJ2-3	once	NA	TRBV6-5	CASSPPGYDTQYF	TGTGCCAGCAGCCCCCCCGGTTACGATACGCAGTATTTT
TRBJ2-1	NA	NA	TRBV9	CASSVRDTFYNEQFF	TGTGCCAGCAGCGTACGGGACACTTTCTACAATGAGCAGTTCTTC
TRBJ2-5	NA	TRBD1	TRBV27	CASSSDRARKTQYF	TGTGCCAGCAGTTCCGACAGGGCGAGAAAGACCCAGTACTTC
TRBJ2-1	NA	TRBD2	TRBV4-2	CASSQESLAGAVDEQFF	TGTGCCAGCAGCCAAGAGTCATTAGCGGGGGCCGTGGATGAGCAGTTCTTC
TRBJ1-2	NA	TRBD1	TRBV13	CASSLSGTGEGYTF	TGTGCCAGCAGCCTCTCCGGGACAGGGGAAGGCTACACCTTC
TRBJ1-6	NA	TRBD1	TRBV2	CASSLQGVRNSPLHF	TGTGCCAGCAGTCTCCAGGGGGTTAGAAATTCACCCCTCCACTTT
TRBJ1-2	few	NA	TRBV5-1	CASSFEANYGYTF	TGCGCCAGCAGCTTTGAGGCTAACTATGGCTACACCTTC
TRBJ1-3	NA	NA	TRBV13	CASSLKSWASSGNTIYF	TGTGCCAGCAGCTTAAAGTCCTGGGCATCCTCTGGAAACACCATATATTTT
TRBJ2-2	NA	NA	TRBV18	CASSPVAGAVGELFF	TGTGCCAGCTCACCAGTAGCAGGGGCGGTCGGGGAGCTGTTTTTT
TRBJ1-2	NA	NA	TRBV7-2	CASSLGQSIDGYTF	TGTGCCAGCAGCTTAGGACAGAGTATAGATGGCTACACCTTC
TRBJ2-7	NA	TRBD1	TRBV7-6	CASSLISGTGQHEQYF	TGTGCCAGCAGCTTAATTTCCGGGACAGGGCAGCACGAGCAGTACTTC
TRBJ1-2	NA	NA	TRBV6-5	CASSYSKAARGYTF	TGTGCCAGCAGTTATTCGAAGGCCGCCAGGGGCTACACCTTC
TRBJ2-5	NA	TRBD2	TRBV14	CASSQDASGETQYF	TGTGCCAGCAGCCAAGACGCTAGCGGGGAGACCCAGTACTTC
TRBJ2-3	NA	TRBD2	TRBV4-3	CASSQDLLAGTSTDTQYF	TGCGCCAGCAGCCAAGATTTGCTAGCGGGGACTAGCACAGATACGCAGTATTTT
TRBJ2-1	few	TRBD1	TRBV5-1	CASSSDRGGPNEQFF	TGCGCCAGCAGCTCGGACAGGGGCGGACCCAATGAGCAGTTCTTC
TRBJ1-1	NA	NA	TRBV7-8	CASSVVEGRAEAFF	TGTGCCAGCAGCGTTGTAGAGGGGAGGGCTGAAGCTTTCTTT
TRBJ2-3	NA	TRBD1	TRBV10-1	CASRGDSSTDTQYF	TGCGCCAGCAGGGGGGACAGTAGCACAGATACGCAGTATTTT
TRBJ1-2	NA	TRBD1	TRBV4-1	CASSQDDGDRAGGYTF	TGCGCCAGCAGCCAAGATGATGGGGACAGGGCGGGGGGCTACACCTTC
TRBJ2-7	NA	NA	TRBV4-2	CASSQEALAYEQYF	TGTGCCAGCAGCCAAGAGGCTCTTGCCTACGAGCAGTACTTC
TRBJ2-7	NA	TRBD1	TRBV5-4	CASSFSGQGAYEQYF	TGTGCCAGCAGCTTTTCCGGACAGGGGGCGTACGAGCAGTACTTC
TRBJ2-7	NA	NA	TRBV7-6	CASSLNPTGDEQYF	TGTGCCAGCAGCTTAAACCCAACGGGTGACGAGCAGTACTTC
TRBJ2-1	NA	TRBD2	TRBV5-1	CASSLGAGGSAEQFF	TGCGCCAGCAGCTTGGGCGCGGGGGGGTCAGCTGAGCAGTTCTTC
TRBJ1-2	NA	NA	TRBV6-1	CASRPTWGGYTF	TGTGCCAGCAGACCGACATGGGGCGGCTACACCTTC
TRBJ1-2	few	TRBD1	TRBV10-1	CASRPGQGFGYGYTF	TGCGCCAGCAGACCGGGACAGGGGTTCGGCTATGGCTACACCTTC
TRBJ2-2	NA	TRBD2	TRBV7-2	CASSPLLAGAGTGELFF	TGTGCCAGCAGCCCGCTCCTGGCGGGAGCGGGCACCGGGGAGCTGTTTTTT
TRBJ2-2	NA	TRBD1	TRBV29-1	CSVPTGTGGAETGELFF	TGCAGCGTACCGACCGGGACAGGGGGCGCGGAGACCGGGGAGCTGTTTTTT
TRBJ1-5	once	NA	TRBV6-5	CASSTLTGFNQPQHF	TGTGCCAGCAGTACCTTGACAGGTTTCAATCAGCCCCAGCATTTT
TRBJ1-1	NA	TRBD1	TRBV7-2	CASSRDRWNTEAFF	TGTGCCAGCAGCCGGGACAGGTGGAACACTGAAGCTTTCTTT
TRBJ2-1	NA	NA	TRBV6-5	CASSYSPAANEQFF	TGTGCCAGCAGTTACTCCCCGGCGGCCAATGAGCAGTTCTTC
TRBJ2-2	once	TRBD1	TRBV6-1	CASSAQQGANTGELFF	TGTGCCAGCAGTGCACAACAGGGGGCGAACACCGGGGAGCTGTTTTTT
TRBJ1-4	once	TRBD1	TRBV29-1	CSVMGQGYEKLFF	TGCAGCGTCATGGGACAGGGTTATGAAAAACTGTTTTTT
TRBJ1-5	NA	NA	TRBV6-5	CALDSNQPQHF	TGTGCCTTAGATAGCAATCAGCCCCAGCATTTT
TRBJ2-1	NA	TRBD2	TRBV19	CASRGLAGTSGYNEQFF	TGTGCCAGTAGGGGACTTGCCGGGACTAGCGGATACAATGAGCAGTTCTTC
TRBJ2-6	NA	NA	TRBV5-8	CASSVDRISGANVLTF	TGTGCCAGCAGCGTGGACAGAATATCTGGGGCCAACGTCCTGACTTTC
TRBJ2-2	NA	NA	TRBV7-9	CASSHNSGYTGELFF	TGTGCCAGCAGCCACAATAGCGGATACACCGGGGAGCTGTTTTTT
TRBJ2-7	NA	NA	TRBV20-1	CSASYRDEQYF	TGCAGTGCTAGTTACAGGGACGAGCAGTACTTC
TRBJ2-5	NA	NA	TRBV18	CASSRGNQETQYF	TGTGCCAGCTCACGGGGCAACCAAGAGACCCAGTACTTC
TRBJ1-1	NA	NA	TRBV19	CASSIGRNTEAFF	TGTGCCAGTAGTATAGGTAGGAACACTGAAGCTTTCTTT
TRBJ2-3	NA	TRBD2	TRBV7-2	CASSPFIGRGGSAQYF	TGTGCCAGCAGCCCCTTCATCGGGCGGGGGGGATCGGCGCAGTATTTT
TRBJ1-2	few	TRBD1	TRBV7-9	CASSLATTGGYGYTF	TGTGCCAGCAGCTTAGCGACGACAGGGGGCTATGGCTACACCTTC
TRBJ2-1	few	TRBD2	TRBV4-1	CASSQIASSGGLSSYNEQFF	TGCGCCAGCAGCCAGATCGCGTCTAGCGGGGGCCTTAGCTCCTACAATGAGCAGTTCTTC
TRBJ2-1	NA	TRBD2	TRBV7-2	CASSPGGVRGEQFF	TGTGCCAGCAGCCCCGGGGGGGTTCGAGGTGAGCAGTTCTTC